These T cell receptor beta chains were read from a single sample in a study of T cell responses to AZD1222 COVID-19 vaccine. Profiled with immunoSEQ multiplex PCR; TCRdb holds only in-frame clones, not every one. The data show more than 100,000 clones, with roughly 84% seen just once and roughly 1.2% held by the top ten. Here the sequenced sample was peripheral blood, taken on day 0 of AZD1222 vaccination. These TCRs come from an adult in good health. Both conserved end residues are part of each CDR3. The D gene is left open where the match is weak. Size values are once, few and many counts, or a class for expanded clones, and some rows have none.

D gene: TRBD2
V gene: TRBV9
J gene: TRBJ2-7
clone size: -
CDR3 protein: CASSVRGGFSYEQYF
CDR3 DNA: TGTGCCAGCAGCGTTCGGGGGGGTTTTTCCTACGAGCAGTACTTC

D gene: -
V gene: TRBV5-5
J gene: TRBJ1-6
clone size: -
CDR3 protein: CASRSGRVLSPLHF
CDR3 DNA: TGTGCCAGCCGTTCCGGGCGGGTGTTATCACCCCTCCACTTT

D gene: -
V gene: TRBV19
J gene: TRBJ2-7
clone size: once
CDR3 protein: CASSIDSSYEQYF
CDR3 DNA: TGTGCCAGTAGTATCGACAGCTCCTACGAGCAGTACTTC

D gene: -
V gene: TRBV5-5
J gene: TRBJ1-2
clone size: -
CDR3 protein: CASSLGAASGYGYTF
CDR3 DNA: TGTGCCAGCAGCTTGGGAGCGGCCAGCGGCTATGGCTACACCTTC

D gene: TRBD2
V gene: TRBV2
J gene: TRBJ2-5
clone size: -
CDR3 protein: CASSARRLAGQETQYF
CDR3 DNA: TGTGCCAGCAGTGCCCGAAGACTAGCGGGTCAAGAGACCCAGTACTTC

D gene: -
V gene: TRBV7-9
J gene: TRBJ1-2
clone size: few
CDR3 protein: CASSSTGVYGYTF
CDR3 DNA: TGTGCCAGCAGCTCGACGGGGGTTTATGGCTACACCTTC

D gene: -
V gene: TRBV5-6
J gene: TRBJ2-5
clone size: -
CDR3 protein: CASSLVTLHETQYF
CDR3 DNA: TGTGCCAGCAGCTTGGTGACCCTCCACGAGACCCAGTACTTC

D gene: -
V gene: TRBV19
J gene: TRBJ1-1
clone size: -
CDR3 protein: CASSIGGGITEAFF
CDR3 DNA: TGTGCCAGTAGTATTGGAGGGGGTATCACTGAAGCTTTCTTT

D gene: -
V gene: TRBV11-2
J gene: TRBJ1-2
clone size: -
CDR3 protein: CASSETGGLRGYTF
CDR3 DNA: TGTGCCAGCAGTGAGACAGGCGGCCTGAGGGGCTACACCTTC

D gene: -
V gene: TRBV12-5
J gene: TRBJ2-3
clone size: once
CDR3 protein: CASGSTSKEMISTDTQYF
CDR3 DNA: TGTGCTAGTGGTTCCACCTCTAAAGAAATGATAAGCACAGATACGCAGTATTTT

D gene: -
V gene: TRBV19
J gene: TRBJ1-1
clone size: -
CDR3 protein: CASRGGDTEAFF
CDR3 DNA: TGTGCCAGCCGGGGTGGGGACACTGAAGCTTTCTTT

D gene: -
V gene: TRBV30
J gene: TRBJ1-3
clone size: -
CDR3 protein: CAWRGAGGNTIYF
CDR3 DNA: TGTGCCTGGAGGGGAGCGGGGGGAAACACCATATATTTT

D gene: -
V gene: TRBV10-1
J gene: TRBJ1-5
clone size: few
CDR3 protein: CASSEKDQPQHF
CDR3 DNA: TGCGCCAGCAGTGAGAAGGATCAGCCCCAGCATTTT

D gene: -
V gene: TRBV7-9
J gene: TRBJ1-1
clone size: once
CDR3 protein: CASSPGSTEAFF
CDR3 DNA: TGTGCCAGCAGCCCCGGGAGCACTGAAGCTTTCTTT

D gene: -
V gene: TRBV27
J gene: TRBJ2-7
clone size: -
CDR3 protein: CASSHSTGSYEQYF
CDR3 DNA: TGTGCCAGCAGTCACTCAACAGGGTCCTACGAGCAGTACTTC

D gene: -
V gene: TRBV29-1
J gene: TRBJ2-3
clone size: once
CDR3 protein: CSGLASSTDTQYF
CDR3 DNA: TGCAGCGGATTGGCCAGTAGCACAGATACGCAGTATTTT

D gene: -
V gene: TRBV2
J gene: TRBJ1-4
clone size: -
CDR3 protein: CASSAQGTNEKLFF
CDR3 DNA: TGTGCCAGCAGTGCCCAGGGGACTAATGAAAAACTGTTTTTT

D gene: -
V gene: TRBV7-6
J gene: TRBJ1-2
clone size: once
CDR3 protein: CASSSGWHGYTF
CDR3 DNA: TGTGCCAGCAGCTCGGGTTGGCATGGCTACACCTTC

D gene: TRBD1
V gene: TRBV2
J gene: TRBJ1-5
clone size: -
CDR3 protein: CASQAGTGNQPQHF
CDR3 DNA: TGTGCCTCCCAGGCTGGGACAGGGAATCAGCCCCAGCATTTT

D gene: -
V gene: TRBV9
J gene: TRBJ2-7
clone size: -
CDR3 protein: CASSAIRGEQYF
CDR3 DNA: TGTGCCAGCAGCGCAATCCGGGGCGAGCAGTACTTC

D gene: TRBD1
V gene: TRBV10-3
J gene: TRBJ1-2
clone size: -
CDR3 protein: CAISESKDREGYGYTF
CDR3 DNA: TGTGCCATCAGTGAGTCGAAGGACAGGGAAGGCTATGGCTACACCTTC

D gene: -
V gene: TRBV14
J gene: TRBJ1-3
clone size: -
CDR3 protein: CASSRRRAFSGNTIYF
CDR3 DNA: TGTGCCAGCAGCCGTCGGCGGGCATTCTCTGGAAACACCATATATTTT

D gene: TRBD1
V gene: TRBV14
J gene: TRBJ2-7
clone size: -
CDR3 protein: CASSQGRKGLLRDRDYEQYF
CDR3 DNA: TGTGCCAGCAGCCAAGGAAGAAAGGGGCTCCTCCGGGACAGGGACTACGAGCAGTACTTC

D gene: -
V gene: TRBV6-1
J gene: TRBJ2-7
clone size: -
CDR3 protein: CASSERGYEQYF
CDR3 DNA: TGTGCCAGCAGTGAGAGAGGATACGAGCAGTACTTC

D gene: TRBD1
V gene: TRBV27
J gene: TRBJ2-2
clone size: -
CDR3 protein: CASSLSRGQVELFF
CDR3 DNA: TGTGCCAGCAGTTTATCAAGGGGGCAGGTGGAGCTGTTTTTT

D gene: TRBD2
V gene: TRBV7-2
J gene: TRBJ2-7
clone size: -
CDR3 protein: CASSRGVAYEQYF
CDR3 DNA: TGTGCCAGCAGCCGGGGGGTAGCCTACGAGCAGTACTTC

D gene: -
V gene: TRBV18
J gene: TRBJ2-5
clone size: -
CDR3 protein: CASSPPTGGTQETQYF
CDR3 DNA: TGTGCCAGCTCACCACCTACGGGCGGAACACAAGAGACCCAGTACTTC

D gene: -
V gene: TRBV19
J gene: TRBJ1-5
clone size: -
CDR3 protein: CASSITGSSNQPQHF
CDR3 DNA: TGTGCCAGTAGTATAACAGGGTCGAGCAATCAGCCCCAGCATTTT

D gene: -
V gene: TRBV5-1
J gene: TRBJ1-3
clone size: -
CDR3 protein: CASKRGVSGNTIYF
CDR3 DNA: TGCGCCAGCAAAAGAGGGGTTTCTGGAAACACCATATATTTT

D gene: TRBD1
V gene: TRBV7-2
J gene: TRBJ1-2
clone size: few
CDR3 protein: CASSPGTGTYGYTF
CDR3 DNA: TGTGCCAGCAGCCCCGGGACAGGGACCTATGGCTACACCTTC

D gene: -
V gene: TRBV4-3
J gene: TRBJ1-6
clone size: -
CDR3 protein: CASSQGHGQEGSPLHF
CDR3 DNA: TGCGCCAGCAGCCAAGGGCACGGGCAGGAAGGTTCACCCCTCCACTTT

D gene: -
V gene: TRBV5-1
J gene: TRBJ2-5
clone size: -
CDR3 protein: CASSLQESQETQYF
CDR3 DNA: TGCGCCAGCAGCTTACAGGAATCCCAAGAGACCCAGTACTTC

D gene: -
V gene: TRBV19
J gene: TRBJ1-2
clone size: -
CDR3 protein: CASSIWIFGQNYGYTF
CDR3 DNA: TGTGCCAGTAGTATCTGGATTTTCGGACAAAACTATGGCTACACCTTC

D gene: -
V gene: TRBV27
J gene: TRBJ1-6
clone size: -
CDR3 protein: CASSLAGAGSPLHF
CDR3 DNA: TGTGCCAGCAGTTTGGCAGGGGCGGGTTCACCCCTCCACTTT

D gene: TRBD1
V gene: TRBV3-1/TRBV3-2
J gene: TRBJ2-5
clone size: -
CDR3 protein: CASREDRGDGETQYF
CDR3 DNA: TGTGCCAGCAGGGAGGACAGGGGGGACGGGGAGACCCAGTACTTC

D gene: -
V gene: TRBV13
J gene: TRBJ1-2
clone size: -
CDR3 protein: CASSFGGNTNYGYTF
CDR3 DNA: TGTGCCAGCAGCTTCGGAGGGAATACTAACTATGGCTACACCTTC